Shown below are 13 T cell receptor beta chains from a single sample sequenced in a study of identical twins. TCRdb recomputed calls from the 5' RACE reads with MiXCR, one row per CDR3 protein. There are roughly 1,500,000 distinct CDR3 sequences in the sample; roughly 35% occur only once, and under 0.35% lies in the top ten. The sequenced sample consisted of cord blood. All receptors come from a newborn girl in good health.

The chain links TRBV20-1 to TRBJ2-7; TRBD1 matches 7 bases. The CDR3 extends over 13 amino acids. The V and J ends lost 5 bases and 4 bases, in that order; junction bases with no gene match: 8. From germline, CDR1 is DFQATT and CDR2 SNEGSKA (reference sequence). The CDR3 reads CSAFDRERYEQYF. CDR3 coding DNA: TGCAGTGCTTTTGACAGGGAGCGGTACGAGCAGTACTTC.

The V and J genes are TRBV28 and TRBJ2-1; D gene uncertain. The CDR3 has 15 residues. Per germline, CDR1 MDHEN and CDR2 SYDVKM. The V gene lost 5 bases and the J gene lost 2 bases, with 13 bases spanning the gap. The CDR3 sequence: CASSVTVWTYNEQFF. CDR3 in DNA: TGTGCCAGCAGTGTCACGGTATGGACCTACAATGAGCAGTTCTTC.

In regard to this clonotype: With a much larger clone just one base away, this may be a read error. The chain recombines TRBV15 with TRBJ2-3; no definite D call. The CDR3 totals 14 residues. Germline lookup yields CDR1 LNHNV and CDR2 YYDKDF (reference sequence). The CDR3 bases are TGTGCCACCAGCAGAGTCCCAGGCACAGATACGCAGTCTTTT. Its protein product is CATSRVPGTDTQSF.

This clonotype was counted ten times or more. The CDR3 spells CASTSGRNEQFF. The CDR3 coding sequence is TGTGCCAGCACTAGCGGGAGGAATGAGCAGTTCTTC. The V call is TRBV6-5, the J call TRBJ2-1, with 11 bases lining up with TRBD2. V trimming: 7 bases; J trimming: 7 bases; junction bases outside the gene matches: 0. Germline CDR1 MNHEY, CDR2 SVGAGI. The CDR3 sequence is 12 residues long.

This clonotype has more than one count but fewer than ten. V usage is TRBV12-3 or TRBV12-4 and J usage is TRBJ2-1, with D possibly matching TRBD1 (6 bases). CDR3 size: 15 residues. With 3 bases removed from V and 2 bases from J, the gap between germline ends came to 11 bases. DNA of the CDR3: TGTGCCAGCAGTTTCTTGGGGGCCGCCTACAATGAGCAGTTCTTC. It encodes CASSFLGAAYNEQFF.

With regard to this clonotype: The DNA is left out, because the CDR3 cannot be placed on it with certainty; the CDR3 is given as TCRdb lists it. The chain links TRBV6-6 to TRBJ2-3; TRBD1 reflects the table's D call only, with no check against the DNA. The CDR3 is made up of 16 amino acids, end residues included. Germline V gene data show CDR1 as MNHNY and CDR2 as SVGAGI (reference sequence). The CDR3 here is CASSTSGAPNTDTQYF.

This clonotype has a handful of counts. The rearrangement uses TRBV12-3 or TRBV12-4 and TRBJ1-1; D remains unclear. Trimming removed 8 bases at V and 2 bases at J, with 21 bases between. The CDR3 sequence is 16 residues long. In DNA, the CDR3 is TGTGCCAGCTCAACAAAGCCGTCTAGCTTTAACACTGAAGCTTTCTTT. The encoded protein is CASSTKPSSFNTEAFF.

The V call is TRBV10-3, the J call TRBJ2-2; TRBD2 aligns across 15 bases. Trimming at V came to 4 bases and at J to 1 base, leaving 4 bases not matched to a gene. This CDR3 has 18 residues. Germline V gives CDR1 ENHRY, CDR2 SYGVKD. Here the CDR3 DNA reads TGTGCCATCAGTGCCCCGGGACTAGCGGGAGGGAACACCGGGGAGCTGTTTTTT. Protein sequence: CAISAPGLAGGNTGELFF.

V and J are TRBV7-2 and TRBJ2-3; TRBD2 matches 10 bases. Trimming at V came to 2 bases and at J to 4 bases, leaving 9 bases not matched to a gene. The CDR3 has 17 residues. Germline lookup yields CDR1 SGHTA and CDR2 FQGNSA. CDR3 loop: CASSLRGASGSADTQYF. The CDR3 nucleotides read TGTGCCAGCAGCTTACGTGGTGCTAGCGGGAGCGCAGATACGCAGTATTTT.

CDR3 sequence (DNA): TGTGCCAGCAGCCCGGATTGGGGCGTTGAAGCTTTCTTT. This codes for CASSPDWGVEAFF. The rearrangement joins TRBV9 to TRBJ1-1, with a weak D call TRBD1 (5 bases). CDR3 length: 13 residues. Trimming took off 4 bases at V and 7 bases at J, with 14 bases between the two ends. Germline lookup yields CDR1 SGDLS and CDR2 YYNGEE.

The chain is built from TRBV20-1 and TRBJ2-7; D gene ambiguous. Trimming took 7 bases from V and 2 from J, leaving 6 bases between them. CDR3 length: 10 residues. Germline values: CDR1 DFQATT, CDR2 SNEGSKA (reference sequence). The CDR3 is CSGLAYEQYF. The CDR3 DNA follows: TGCAGTGGTCTTGCCTACGAGCAGTACTTC.

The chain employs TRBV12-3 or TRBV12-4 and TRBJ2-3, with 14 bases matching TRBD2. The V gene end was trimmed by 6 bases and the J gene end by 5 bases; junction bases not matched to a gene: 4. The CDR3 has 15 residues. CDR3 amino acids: CASSRTSGGIDTQYF. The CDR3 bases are TGTGCCAGCAGCAGGACTAGCGGGGGGATAGATACGCAGTATTTT.

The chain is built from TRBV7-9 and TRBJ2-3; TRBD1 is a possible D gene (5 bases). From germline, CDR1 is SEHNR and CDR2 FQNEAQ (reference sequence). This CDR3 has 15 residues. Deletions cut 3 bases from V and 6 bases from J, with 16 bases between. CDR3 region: CASSFGDNQGDTQYF. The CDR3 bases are TGTGCCAGCAGCTTCGGAGACAACCAGGGTGATACGCAGTATTTT.